This T cell receptor beta chain was documented in a study of T cells in women clearing cervical HPV infection. This table comes from immunoSEQ multiplex PCR, and its TCRdb copy is limited to in-frame clones, with some not included. The sample has roughly 35,000 clones. Of note for this clone: The CDR3 is cut off 3 residues early in the read; its end comes from the germline J gene.

The CDR3 spans 13 residues. Germline trimming cut 6 bases from V and 4 bases from J; bases unmatched to any gene: 6. The germline gives CDR1 DFQATT, CDR2 SNEGSKA (reference sequence). The TCR originated in a woman between 18 and 75 years old with a cervical HPV16 infection that either progressed to CIN3+ or cleared (not recorded which). This chain joins TRBV20-1 and TRBJ1-5; 7 nucleotides align to TRBD1. The source material was blood buffy coat. The CDR3 loop is CSAHAGGNQPQHF. Incomplete CDR3 DNA: TGCAGTGCCCACGCAGGGGGGAATCAGCCC.